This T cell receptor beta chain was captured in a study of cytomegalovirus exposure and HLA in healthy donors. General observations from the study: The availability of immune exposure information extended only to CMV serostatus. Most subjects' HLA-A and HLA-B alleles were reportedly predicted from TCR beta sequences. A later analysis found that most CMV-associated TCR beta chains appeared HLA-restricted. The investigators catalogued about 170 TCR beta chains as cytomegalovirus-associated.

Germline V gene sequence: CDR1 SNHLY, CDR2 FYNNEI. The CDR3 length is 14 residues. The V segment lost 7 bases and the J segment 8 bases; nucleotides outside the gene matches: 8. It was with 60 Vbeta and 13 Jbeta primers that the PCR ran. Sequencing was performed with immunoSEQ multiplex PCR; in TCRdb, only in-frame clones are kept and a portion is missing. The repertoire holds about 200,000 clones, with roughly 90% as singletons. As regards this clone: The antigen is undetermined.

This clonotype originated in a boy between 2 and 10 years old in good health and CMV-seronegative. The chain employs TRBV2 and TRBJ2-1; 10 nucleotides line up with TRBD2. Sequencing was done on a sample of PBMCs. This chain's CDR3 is CASMPLAGVHEQFF. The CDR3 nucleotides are TGTGCCAGCATGCCGCTAGCGGGAGTCCATGAGCAGTTCTTC.